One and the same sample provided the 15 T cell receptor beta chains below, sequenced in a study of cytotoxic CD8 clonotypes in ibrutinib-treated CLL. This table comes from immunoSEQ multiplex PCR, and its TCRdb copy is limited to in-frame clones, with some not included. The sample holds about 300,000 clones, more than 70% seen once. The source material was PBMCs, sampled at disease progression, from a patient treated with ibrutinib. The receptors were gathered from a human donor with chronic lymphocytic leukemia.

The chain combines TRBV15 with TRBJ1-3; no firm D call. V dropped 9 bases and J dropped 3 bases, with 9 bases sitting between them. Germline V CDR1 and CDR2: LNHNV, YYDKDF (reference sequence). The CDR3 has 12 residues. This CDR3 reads CATTRFGNTIYF. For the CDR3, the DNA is TGTGCCACAACCAGGTTTGGAAACACCATATATTTT.

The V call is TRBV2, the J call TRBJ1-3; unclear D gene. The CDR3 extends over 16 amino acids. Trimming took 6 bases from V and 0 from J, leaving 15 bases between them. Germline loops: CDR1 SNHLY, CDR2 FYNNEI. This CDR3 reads CASRRGDAVSGNTIYF. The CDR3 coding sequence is TGTGCCAGCAGGCGCGGCGACGCCGTCTCTGGAAACACCATATATTTT.

CDR3 bases: TGTGCCAGCAGCTTGGGGGGACACAATAGCAATCAGCCCCAGCATTTT. Translation: CASSLGGHNSNQPQHF. The rearrangement joins TRBV5-6 to TRBJ1-5; TRBD1 is a possible D gene (6 bases). CDR3 size: 16 residues. Trimming shortened V by 0 bases and J by 0 bases, and 10 bases separated the two germline ends. CDR1 SGHDT and CDR2 YYEEEE come from the germline V gene.

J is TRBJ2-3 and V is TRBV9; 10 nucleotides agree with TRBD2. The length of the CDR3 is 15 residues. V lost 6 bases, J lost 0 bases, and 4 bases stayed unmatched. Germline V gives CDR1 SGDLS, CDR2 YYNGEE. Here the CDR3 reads CASTPSGGSTDTQYF. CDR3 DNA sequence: TGTGCCAGCACCCCTAGCGGGGGTAGCACAGATACGCAGTATTTT.

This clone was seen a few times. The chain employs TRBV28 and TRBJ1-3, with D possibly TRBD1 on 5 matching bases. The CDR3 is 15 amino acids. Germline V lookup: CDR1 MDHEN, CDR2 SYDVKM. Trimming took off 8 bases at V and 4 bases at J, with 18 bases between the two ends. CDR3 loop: CASEREGHTGNTIYF. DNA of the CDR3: TGTGCCAGCGAACGGGAGGGGCACACCGGAAACACCATATATTTT.

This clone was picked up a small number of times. DNA of the CDR3: TGTGCCAGCAGTTTAGGGGGTAATGGTCAGCCCCAGCATTTT. This translates into CASSLGGNGQPQHF. This sequence joins TRBV27 and TRBJ1-5; the D gene is possibly TRBD1 (5 bases). The V and J ends lost 2 bases and 6 bases respectively, with 11 bases between them. Germline V lookup: CDR1 MNHEY, CDR2 SMNVEV (reference sequence). This CDR3 contains 14 residues.

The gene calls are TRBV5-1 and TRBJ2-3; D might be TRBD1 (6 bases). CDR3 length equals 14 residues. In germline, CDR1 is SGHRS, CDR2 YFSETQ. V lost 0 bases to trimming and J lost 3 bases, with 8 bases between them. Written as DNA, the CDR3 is TGCGCCAGCAGCTTGGGGGGGCGAACAGATACGCAGTATTTT. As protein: CASSLGGRTDTQYF.

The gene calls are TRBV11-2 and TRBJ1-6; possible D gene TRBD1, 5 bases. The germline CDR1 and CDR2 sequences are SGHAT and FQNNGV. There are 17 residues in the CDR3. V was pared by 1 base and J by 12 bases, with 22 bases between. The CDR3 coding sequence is TGTGCCAGCAGCTTAGGGGGCAGGATCACTATAAGGGGACCCCTCCACTTT. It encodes CASSLGGRITIRGPLHF.

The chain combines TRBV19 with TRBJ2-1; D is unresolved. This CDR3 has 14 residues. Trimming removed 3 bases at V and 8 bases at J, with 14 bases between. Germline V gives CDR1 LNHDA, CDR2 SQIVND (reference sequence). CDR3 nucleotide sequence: TGTGCCAGTAGTATTCGGCGGAGAGGCGATGAGCAGTTCTTC. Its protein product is CASSIRRRGDEQFF.

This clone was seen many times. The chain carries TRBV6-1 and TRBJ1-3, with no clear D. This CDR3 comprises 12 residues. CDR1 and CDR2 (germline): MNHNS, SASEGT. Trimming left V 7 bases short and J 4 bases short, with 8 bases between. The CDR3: CASTTVGNTIYF. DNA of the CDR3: TGTGCCAGCACCACTGTCGGAAACACCATATATTTT.

The CDR3 reads CASSPGQGVWNSPLHF. Written as DNA, the CDR3 is TGTGCCAGCAGTCCCGGACAGGGGGTTTGGAATTCACCCCTCCACTTT. V and J are TRBV27 and TRBJ1-6; TRBD1 matches 10 bases. V shed 5 bases, J shed 7 bases, and the junction held 8 bases outside the gene matches. The CDR3 sequence is 16 residues long. CDR1 and CDR2 from the germline V gene are MNHEY and SMNVEV (reference sequence).

CDR3 in amino acids: CASSYHRFGGTYEQYF. The CDR3, as DNA: TGTGCCAGCAGTTACCATAGGTTCGGCGGAACGTACGAGCAGTACTTC. The V and J genes are TRBV6-5 and TRBJ2-7; D is unclear. This CDR3 comprises 16 residues. V dropped 2 bases and J dropped 4 bases, with 18 bases sitting between them. The germline gives CDR1 MNHEY, CDR2 SVGAGI.

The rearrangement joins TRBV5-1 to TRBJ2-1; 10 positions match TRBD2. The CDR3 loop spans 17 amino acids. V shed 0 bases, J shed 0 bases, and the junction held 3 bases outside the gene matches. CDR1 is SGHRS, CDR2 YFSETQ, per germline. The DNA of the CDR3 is TGCGCCAGCAGCTTGGCTAGCGGGAGTATCTCCTACAATGAGCAGTTCTTC. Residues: CASSLASGSISYNEQFF.

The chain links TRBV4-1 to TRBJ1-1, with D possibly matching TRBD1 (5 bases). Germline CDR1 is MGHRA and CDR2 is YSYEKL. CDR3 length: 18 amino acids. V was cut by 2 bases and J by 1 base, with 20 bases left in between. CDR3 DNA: TGCGCCAGCAGCCAATCCCGCCCGACTATAACAGGGAACACTGAAGCTTTCTTT. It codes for CASSQSRPTITGNTEAFF.

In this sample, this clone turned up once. CDR3: CAISESEIRTGYGYTF. Written as DNA, the CDR3 is TGTGCCATCAGTGAGTCGGAGATAAGGACAGGCTATGGCTACACCTTC. This chain joins TRBV10-3 and TRBJ1-2; 7 nucleotides match TRBD1. CDR1 is ENHRY and CDR2 is SYGVKD in the germline V gene. Unmatched junction bases numbered 8, after V lost 0 bases and J lost 4 bases. The CDR3 has 16 residues.